This entry features one T cell receptor (beta chain) sequence. Its antigen is unknown. No base qualities exist here, and no much larger clone lies one base off it. The entry originates in a study of identical twins (dated by TCRdb to 2016 to 2017). In terms of the full investigation: To test whether fetal clonotypes persist, the study used deep sequencing on TCR alpha and beta repertoires from monozygotic twins, unrelated adults of various ages, and cord blood. To rule out contamination, the twin experiments were replicated at different times with different library preparation protocols. General conclusions and limits of the study: Abundant cord blood beta clonotypes had fewer insertions, young adult naive repertoires showed a similar but weaker trend, and memory repertoires showed no such trend. A weaker excess of twin sharing was found in beta out-of-frame sequences because the signal-to-noise ratio was lowered by fewer shared sequences. Compared with coincidental sharing between unrelated individuals, an excess of low generation-probability sequences was observed among out-of-frame TCR alpha sequences shared between twins. Because the same donors could not be followed over many years, conclusions were based on cross-sectional statistical analysis. In monozygotic twins, recombination models systematically underestimated out-of-frame TCR alpha sharing, but the models matched the sharing seen between unrelated individuals. Zero-insertion analyses could be partly confounded by invariant T cells such as MAIT and iNKT, though diverse VJ usage argued against such confounding for most clonotypes.

Every donor in the study was a healthy Caucasian. The twin cohort consisted of three pairs of female monozygotic twins, all aged roughly 18 to 29 years. Peripheral blood mononuclear cells were the source from which RNA for the TCR libraries was isolated. The CDR3 runs 15 residues from the cysteine to the phenylalanine. Left in the record is the CDR3 DNA by itself, 45 bases read in frame from the first base. The germline V gene specifies MNHEY as CDR1 and SVGEGT as CDR2. V trim: 6 bases; J trim: 5 bases; unmatched bases: 8. Receptors were amplified or captured by 5' RACE. The sequencer was an Illumina HiSeq 2000. Template switching introduced a universal primer binding site; the final cDNA contained a unique molecular identifier, enabling accurate counting of TCR cDNA molecules. Specific primers in the conserved constant-segment region were used to synthesize first-strand cDNA for the TCR alpha and beta chains. To control for contamination, each cDNA library was double barcoded with a SMART-Mk sample barcode plus Illumina barcodes. Two successive PCR steps introduced TruSeq adapter sequences along with Illumina sample barcodes. The TCR alpha and beta cDNA libraries were sequenced on the Illumina HiSeq platform using custom primers. In the paper's pipeline: Unique molecular identifiers were extracted from raw reads with MiGEC, and CDR3 positions were determined with MiXCR. Recombination models were inferred per individual with the repgenHMM and IGoR tools using an EM algorithm. The tcR package in R was used for shared clonotype analysis, with sharing normalized by the product of cloneset sizes. To study raw recombination without the effects of thymic and clonal selection, out-of-frame nonproductive sequences were analyzed. TCRdb took the public reads, trimmed them with fastp at Q25, ran MiXCR for clone calling and kept in-frame beta chains. Each CDR3 protein appears once, grouped with its most common genes and DNA. These V and J calls derive from TCRdb rather than the authors' analysis. In this sample the table shows 600,000 to 800,000 distinct CDR3 sequences, about 20% of which occur a single time. Clones ranked in the top ten supply over 4% of the sample.

The same sample was also used in a study of T cells expressing NK-cell markers. The second study's paper adds: Three sorted T-cell subsets (CD3+CD56+NKG2C+, CD3+CD56+NKG2C- and CD3+CD56-NKG2C+) from about 8 donors had their TCR beta-chain repertoires profiled. Seven of the eight sequenced donors were HCMV-seropositive and one was HCMV-seronegative. In several experiments an anti-gammadeltaTCR antibody was added to restrict sorting to alphabetaTCR-expressing T cells. In six donors, the dominant CD3+CD56+NKG2C+ clonotypes ranked among the top 10 CD8+ clonotypes, making up 1.0-7.0% of CD8+ T cells. Those dominant clonotypes were again the most abundant among CD3+CD56-NKG2C+ cells in a handful of donors, at about 25-60.1%. Whether the expanded NKG2C-expressing T cell clones were specific for HCMV antigens remained unclear. The study sequenced eight donors, all healthy volunteers chosen at random: three men and five women. HCMV serostatus was determined by detecting HCMV-specific IgG in serum with a commercial ELISA kit. For six donors, bulk peripheral blood T-cell repertoires were also sequenced from unsorted PBMC. MIGEC was used to demultiplex reads and group reads by UMI, and MiTCR was used to assemble and quantify clonotypes. To remove erroneous sequences, TCR cDNA sequences were retained only when supported by two or more reads. Downstream repertoire analysis used the tcR package, and clonotypes were matched across fractions by CDR3 nucleotide sequence plus V segment. Antigen specificity was annotated against VDJdb with VDJmatch, allowing one amino acid substitution in CDR3.

This sequence originates from a woman aged 18-30 years in good health. This sequence uses TRBV6-2 or TRBV6-3 and TRBJ1-4, and TRBD1 aligns with 8 junction nucleotides. Sample: PBMCs. The sequence in DNA is TGTGCCAGCAGCCGCGGACAGGGACCAAATGAAAAACTGTTTTTT. Translated, it gives CASSRGQGPNEKLFF.